What follows are 23 T cell receptor beta chains derived from one specimen sequenced in a study of shared clonotypes between healthy human individuals. Only in-frame clones appear in the TCRdb table, and some are missing; sequencing was by immunoSEQ multiplex PCR. The table shows 2 million to 2.5 million clones, with about 95% occurring only once. Terminally differentiated effector memory CD45RA+ cells were left out of the naive CD8 fraction, which was CD45RO-negative and positively selected for CCR7. Sequenced material: naive CD8+ T cells sorted from blood. The source of these receptors is a man between 18 and 29 years old in good health.

This clone was recorded only once. The rearrangement uses TRBV9 and TRBJ2-1; D gene uncertain. V lost 4 bases, J lost 0 bases, and 11 bases lay in between. Per the germline V gene, CDR1 is SGDLS and CDR2 is YYNGEE. CDR3 length: 15 residues. CDR3 sequence: CASSNSLDSYNEQFF. CDR3 coding DNA: TGTGCCAGCAGCAACAGCCTGGACTCCTACAATGAGCAGTTCTTC.

The genes are TRBV11-2 and TRBJ1-4; D is uncertain. The V gene lost 3 bases and the J gene lost 2 bases, with 7 bases spanning the gap. Per germline, CDR1 SGHAT and CDR2 FQNNGV. CDR3 length equals 14 residues. CDR3 sequence: CASSLGRTNEKLFF. The CDR3, as DNA: TGTGCCAGCAGCTTGGGGAGGACTAATGAAAAACTGTTTTTT.

The chain links TRBV13 to TRBJ2-3; TRBD1 might be the D (5 bases). V dropped 3 bases and J dropped 0 bases, with 7 bases sitting between them. Germline CDR1 reads PRHDT; CDR2 reads FYEKMQ (reference sequence). The CDR3 covers 14 residues. The CDR3 spells CASSFAGSTDTQYF. The CDR3 DNA follows: TGTGCCAGCAGCTTCGCAGGGAGCACAGATACGCAGTATTTT.

The chain has TRBV15 and TRBJ2-7, with D perhaps TRBD1 (6 bases). Trimming shortened V by 3 bases and J by 3 bases, and 9 bases separated the two germline ends. The germline V gene has CDR1 LNHNV and CDR2 YYDKDF (reference sequence). This CDR3 region has 13 residues. The CDR3 spells CATSSSQGYEQYF. In DNA, the CDR3 is TGTGCCACCAGCAGCTCACAGGGCTACGAGCAGTACTTC.

The V gene is TRBV4-3, the J gene TRBJ2-1, with D possibly being TRBD2 (6 bases). V was trimmed by 0 bases and J by 6 bases, leaving 15 bases between them. Germline CDR1 reads LGHNA; CDR2 reads YSLEER. The CDR3 runs 16 residues. The CDR3 sequence is CASSQDPPLASNEQFF. The CDR3 nucleotides are TGCGCCAGCAGCCAAGATCCGCCCCTAGCGAGCAATGAGCAGTTCTTC.

The J gene is TRBJ2-7, the V gene TRBV6-5; 7 bases are a match to TRBD2. Per germline, CDR1 MNHEY and CDR2 SVGAGI. After removal of 6 bases from V and 3 bases from J, the junction contained 8 bases not matched to a gene. The CDR3 is 14 amino acids. This CDR3 reads CASRPGLSYYEQYF. In nucleotides, the CDR3 is TGTGCCAGCAGACCGGGACTATCCTACTACGAGCAGTACTTC.

CDR3 nucleotide sequence: TGCGCCAGCAGTGAAACGGTGGCCTACGAGCAGTACTTC. It is translated as CASSETVAYEQYF. The rearrangement uses TRBV10-2 and TRBJ2-7; D is unresolved. The V and J ends lost 3 bases and 2 bases respectively, with 8 bases between them. This CDR3 contains 13 residues. Germline assignment: CDR1 WSHSY and CDR2 SAAADI.

Regarding this clone: This same CDR3 is encoded by further DNA sequences in the sample. This chain connects TRBV7-2 to TRBJ2-7; 7 nucleotides align to TRBD2. Germline CDR1 reads SGHTA; CDR2 reads FQGNSA. The CDR3 length is 14 residues. Trimming removed 0 bases from V and 3 bases from J; junction bases left unmatched: 2. CDR3 region: CASSLAGGSYEQYF. The CDR3 region has the DNA TGTGCCAGCAGCTTAGCCGGCGGGAGCTACGAGCAGTACTTC.

The chain is built from TRBV5-4 and TRBJ2-7; TRBD1 agrees at 8 bases. V was clipped by 4 bases and J by 2 bases; unmatched bases: 2. Germline-derived CDR1 and CDR2 are SGHNT and YYREEE (reference sequence). This CDR3 region has 13 residues. The CDR3 DNA follows: TGTGCCAGCAGCGTACAGGGGGCCTACGAGCAGTACTTC. It encodes CASSVQGAYEQYF. Full variable domain (rest looked up from reference TRBV5-4 and TRBJ2-7): ETGVTQSPTHLIKTRGQQVTLRCSSQSGHNTVSWYQQALGQGPQFIFQYYREEENGRGNFPPRFSGLQFPNYSSELNVNALELDDSALYLCASSVQGAYEQYFGPGTRLTVT.

The chain recombines TRBV28 with TRBJ2-7; a possible D gene is TRBD1 (6 bases). The CDR3 has 14 residues. Germline assignment: CDR1 MDHEN and CDR2 SYDVKM. The V gene lost 3 bases and the J gene lost 6 bases, with 15 bases spanning the gap. The DNA for the CDR3 is TGTGCCAGCAGTTTTTACAGGGAAGGGGGCGAGCAGTACTTC. This codes for CASSFYREGGEQYF.

The V call is TRBV30, the J call TRBJ1-1; tentatively, D is TRBD1 (6 bases). Germline values: CDR1 GTSNPN, CDR2 SVGIG (reference sequence). V lost 3 bases to trimming and J lost 7 bases, with 24 bases between them. The CDR3 extends over 16 amino acids. The CDR3 loop is CAWSATTGTPFFEAFF. The CDR3 nucleotides read TGTGCCTGGAGCGCAACCACCGGGACACCCTTCTTTGAAGCTTTCTTT.

This chain links TRBV9 with TRBJ1-1; 11 nucleotides line up with TRBD1. J was trimmed by 4 bases and V by 0 bases; bases with no gene match: 5. The germline gives CDR1 SGDLS, CDR2 YYNGEE. This CDR3 is built from 16 residues. In nucleotides, the CDR3 is TGTGCCAGCAGCGTAGGAGGGACAGGGGGAATCACTGAAGCTTTCTTT. It specifies CASSVGGTGGITEAFF.

The rearrangement joins TRBV7-9 to TRBJ1-2; D call uncertain. CDR1 is SEHNR, CDR2 FQNEAQ, per germline (reference sequence). V shed 5 bases and J shed 5 bases, with 18 bases lying between them. CDR3 length: 15 amino acids. The CDR3 nucleotides are TGTGCCAGCAGCCCAATAGGGATAATAGATTATGGCTACACCTTC. Translating it yields CASSPIGIIDYGYTF. Using reference TRBV7-9 and TRBJ1-2 for the parts outside the CDR3, the full variable domain is DTGVSQNPRHKITKRGQNVTFRCDPISEHNRLYWYRQTLGQGPEFLTYFQNEAQLEKSRLLSDRFSAERPKGSFSTLEIQRTEQGDSAMYLCASSPIGIIDYGYTFGSGTRLTVV.

The V call is TRBV27, the J call TRBJ2-7, with 9 bases that match TRBD1. Germline loops: CDR1 MNHEY, CDR2 SMNVEV (reference sequence). The V and J ends lost 4 bases and 4 bases, in that order; junction bases with no gene match: 8. The CDR3 runs to 15 residues. The CDR3 reads CASSSLGTGKYEQYF. The CDR3 coding sequence is TGTGCCAGCAGTTCATTGGGGACAGGGAAATACGAGCAGTACTTC.

In this sample, this clone turned up once. The genes are TRBV5-1 and TRBJ2-5; 13 bases line up with TRBD2. The junction had 7 bases not matched to a gene; V was cut back by 4 bases and J by 4 bases. Germline CDR1 SGHRS, CDR2 YFSETQ. The CDR3 totals 16 residues. The CDR3 spells CASSPGLAGTLETQYF. As DNA, the CDR3 is TGCGCCAGCAGCCCGGGACTAGCGGGGACGTTAGAGACCCAGTACTTC.

This rearrangement joins TRBV19 to TRBJ1-2, with D perhaps matching TRBD1 (6 bases). The CDR3 covers 13 residues. CDR1 is LNHDA and CDR2 is SQIVND in the germline V gene (reference sequence). V gave up 5 bases and J gave up 7 bases, with 14 bases separating them. The DNA for the CDR3 is TGTGCCAGTAGTGGAACAGGGACCCGTGGCTACACCTTC. Its protein is CASSGTGTRGYTF.

V and J are TRBV6-6 and TRBJ1-4; TRBD1 matches 8 bases. There are 14 residues in the CDR3. Trimming cost V 7 bases and J 7 bases; bases outside gene matches: 8. Germline-derived CDR1 and CDR2 are MNHNY and SVGAGI (reference sequence). The CDR3 coding sequence is TGTGCCAGCACCTTGACAGGGGTTAGTGAAAAACTGTTTTTT. Protein sequence: CASTLTGVSEKLFF.

The chain recombines TRBV6-1 with TRBJ2-7; the D is unclear. The CDR3 runs to 14 residues. Trimming pared 1 base from V and 1 base from J, leaving 8 bases between. CDR1 and CDR2 (germline): MNHNS, SASEGT. The CDR3 sequence is CASSEVINSYEQYF. Written as DNA, the CDR3 is TGTGCCAGCAGTGAAGTCATAAATTCCTACGAGCAGTACTTC.

V is TRBV27 and J is TRBJ2-3; 10 bases line up with TRBD2. Germline values: CDR1 MNHEY, CDR2 SMNVEV (reference sequence). The length of the CDR3 is 14 residues. V lost 7 bases and J lost 1; bases outside the gene matches: 2. The CDR3 loop reads CASILAGGTDTQYF. The CDR3, as DNA: TGTGCCAGCATTCTAGCGGGGGGCACAGATACGCAGTATTTT.

V gene TRBV27 combines with J gene TRBJ1-2; 9 nucleotides match TRBD1. Germline CDR1 reads MNHEY; CDR2 reads SMNVEV (reference sequence). This CDR3 comprises 15 residues. The V gene end was trimmed by 4 bases and the J gene end by 4 bases; junction bases not matched to a gene: 7. The CDR3 coding sequence is TGTGCCAGCAGTTCGCCCGGGACAGGGATCTATGGCTACACCTTC. Protein sequence: CASSSPGTGIYGYTF.

The chain couples TRBV6-4 to TRBJ2-1, with D hard to call. Germline values: CDR1 MRHNA, CDR2 SNTAGT. The CDR3 contains 14 residues. The ends were cut back, 0 bases at V and 9 bases at J, with 12 bases in the middle. CDR3 residues: CASSDSIVWGEQFF. Here the CDR3 DNA reads TGTGCCAGCAGTGACTCGATAGTCTGGGGTGAGCAGTTCTTC.

This clone was counted once. The chain recombines TRBV11-2 with TRBJ2-3; D not resolved. V gave up 4 bases and J gave up 5 bases, with 7 bases separating them. The CDR3 spans 12 residues. In germline, CDR1 is SGHAT, CDR2 FQNNGV. CDR3 sequence reads: CASSYVQDTQYF. The CDR3 DNA is TGTGCCAGCAGCTATGTGCAAGATACGCAGTATTTT.

The chain has TRBV5-1 and TRBJ1-1, with a possible D match to TRBD1 (5 bases). The V gene's germline CDR1 is SGHRS and CDR2 YFSETQ. The CDR3 runs to 14 residues. V was clipped by 2 bases and J by 5 bases, with 13 bases between them. CDR3 amino acids: CASSLMGDQTEAFF. The CDR3, as DNA: TGCGCCAGCAGCTTAATGGGGGATCAAACTGAAGCTTTCTTT. The whole variable domain, remainder taken from reference TRBV5-1 and TRBJ1-1, is KAGVTQTPRYLIKTRGQQVTLSCSPISGHRSVSWYQQTPGQGLQFLFEYFSETQRNKGNFPGRFSGRQFSNSRSEMNVSTLELGDSALYLCASSLMGDQTEAFFGQGTRLTVV.